These 27 T cell receptor beta chains came from one sample sequenced in a study of patients and donors after allogeneic stem cell transplantation. TCRdb reanalysed the RT-PCR reads using MiXCR and keeps one entry per CDR3 protein. The data show some 200,000 distinct CDR3 sequences, roughly 40% seen once. The sample taken for sequencing was blood, either unsorted or a sorted T cell fraction (not recorded which). The receptors here all came from a human donor who was either an allogeneic HSCT recipient or a stem cell or donor lymphocyte infusion donor (not recorded which). It is not recorded whose cells these are; they may come from a transplant donor.

The rearrangement links TRBV30 to TRBJ1-5, with 7 bases identical to TRBD1. This CDR3 is built from 14 residues. CDR1 and CDR2 from the germline V gene are GTSNPN and SVGIG (reference sequence). Losses at the gene ends were 0 bases for V and 6 bases for J; bases not matched to a gene: 5. The DNA of the CDR3 is TGTGCCTGGAGTGTACCAGGGGGGATTCAGCCCCAGCATTTT. This encodes CAWSVPGGIQPQHF.

This chain links TRBV7-3 with TRBJ2-1; D remains ambiguous. V gave up 3 bases and J gave up 5 bases, with 5 bases separating them. The CDR3 runs to 12 residues. Germline V gives CDR1 SGHTA, CDR2 FQGTGA. The CDR3 sequence is CASSFSNNEQFF. For the CDR3, the DNA is TGTGCCAGCAGCTTCTCGAACAATGAGCAGTTCTTC.

The chain links TRBV7-2 to TRBJ2-1; the D gene is possibly TRBD2 (5 bases). This CDR3 is 14 amino acids long. Trimming took 4 bases from V and 4 from J, leaving 11 bases between them. Looked up from germline, CDR1 is SGHTA and CDR2 is FQGNSA. CDR3 protein: CASSSGWEYNEQFF. CDR3 sequence (DNA): TGTGCCAGCAGCTCTGGGTGGGAGTACAATGAGCAGTTCTTC.

This clonotype appeared a few times. The CDR3 nucleotides read TGTGCCAGCACCACGGGGGGCTATAACACTGAAGCTTTCTTT. As protein: CASTTGGYNTEAFF. The chain employs TRBV6-5 and TRBJ1-1, with D possibly matching TRBD1 (6 bases). Trimming took off 7 bases at V and 2 bases at J, with 14 bases between the two ends. This CDR3 contains 14 residues. From germline, CDR1 is MNHEY and CDR2 SVGAGI.

The chain uses TRBV11-3 and TRBJ1-5; TRBD1 aligns across 7 bases. This CDR3 is built from 14 residues. Germline V CDR1 and CDR2: SGHNT, YENEEA. V dropped 2 bases and J dropped 4; count of bases not matched to a gene: 2. DNA of the CDR3: TGTGCCAGCAGCTTAAACAGGGGAAATCAGCCCCAGCATTTT. This translates into CASSLNRGNQPQHF.

The table lists this clonotype with a few counts. The J gene is TRBJ1-2, the V gene TRBV7-2; D is ambiguous. V was shortened by 5 bases and J by 4 bases, with 8 bases between the two germline ends. This CDR3 has 12 amino acids. CDR1 SGHTA and CDR2 FQGNSA come from the germline V gene. Here the CDR3 DNA reads TGTGCCAGCAGCCCAAGATCCTATGGCTACACCTTC. Its protein is CASSPRSYGYTF. Filled out from reference TRBV7-2 and TRBJ1-2, the complete variable domain reads GAGVSQSPSNKVTEKGKDVELRCDPISGHTALYWYRQSLGQGLEFLIYFQGNSAPDKSGLPSDRFSAERTGGSVSTLTIQRTQQEDSAVYLCASSPRSYGYTFGSGTRLTVV.

The sample holds one count of this clonotype. V is TRBV24-1 and J is TRBJ2-1, with D perhaps given as TRBD1 or TRBD2 (5 bases each). V lost 9 bases and J 3 bases, leaving 14 bases between the germline ends. This CDR3 comprises 14 residues. Looked up from germline, CDR1 is KGHDR and CDR2 is SFDVKD. The CDR3 region is CATGAGLSYNEQFF. The CDR3 coding sequence is TGTGCCACCGGGGCAGGACTCAGCTACAATGAGCAGTTCTTC.

Worth noting for this clonotype: At one end the junction does not follow the germline gene, possibly because of a read error. This chain links TRBV7-7 with TRBJ1-1; no definite D call. This CDR3 has 13 residues. Germline CDR1 reads SSHAT; CDR2 reads FNYEAQ (reference sequence). CDR3: CASSLSTGSEAFF. The CDR3 region has the DNA TGTGCTAGCAGCTTATCGACGGGATCTGAAGCTTTCTTT.

The V gene is TRBV12-3 or TRBV12-4, the J gene TRBJ2-5; weak D call: TRBD2 (6 bases). The length of the CDR3 is 13 residues. Trimming left V 8 bases short and J 7 bases short, with 17 bases between. The CDR3 is CASASDGGWTQYF. CDR3 coding DNA: TGTGCCAGCGCATCTGACGGGGGTTGGACCCAGTACTTC.

This clonotype occurred a few times. V and J are TRBV19 and TRBJ1-1; D not certain. Germline-derived CDR1 and CDR2 are LNHDA and SQIVND (reference sequence). The CDR3 covers 12 residues. V dropped 6 bases and J dropped 3 bases, with 8 bases sitting between them. CDR3 loop: CASRREDTEAFF. The CDR3 coding sequence is TGTGCCAGTAGGCGGGAAGACACTGAAGCTTTCTTT.

This sequence joins TRBV6-6 and TRBJ2-7, with 8 bases matching TRBD2. V shed 3 bases, J shed 4 bases, and the junction held 11 bases outside the gene matches. This CDR3 contains 16 residues. Germline CDR1 is MNHNY and CDR2 is SVGAGI (reference sequence). CDR3 sequence (DNA): TGTGCCAGCAGTTATCAGCAGCGGGGGAGAAGGTACGAGCAGTACTTC. Protein sequence: CASSYQQRGRRYEQYF.

The rearrangement joins TRBV29-1 to TRBJ1-1; D gene uncertain. From germline, CDR1 is SQVTM and CDR2 ANQGSEA. V shed 4 bases and J shed 1 base, with 10 bases lying between them. This CDR3 region has 13 residues. Written as DNA, the CDR3 is TGCAGCGTTGGACACCGGGAGAACACTGAAGCTTTCTTT. Its protein product is CSVGHRENTEAFF.

The chain employs TRBV18 and TRBJ2-3; D not resolved. CDR1 and CDR2 from the germline V gene are KGHSH and LQKENI. Trimming removed 2 bases at V and 6 bases at J, with 6 bases between. CDR3 length: 12 amino acids. The CDR3 loop reads CASSPSRDTQYF. CDR3 nucleotide sequence: TGTGCCAGCTCACCAAGTCGTGATACGCAGTATTTT.

The rearrangement joins TRBV6-5 to TRBJ1-2; perhaps TRBD1 as D (6 bases). Germline V CDR1 and CDR2: MNHEY, SVGAGI. The germline V and J ends were trimmed by 2 bases and 8 bases, with 12 bases remaining between them. The CDR3 sequence is 13 residues long. CDR3 DNA sequence: TGTGCCAGCAGTTACGGGCAGGGGACAGGCTACACCTTC. Translated, it gives CASSYGQGTGYTF.

The chain is built from TRBV30 and TRBJ2-7; D call uncertain. The V gene lost 4 bases and the J gene lost 5 bases, with 12 bases spanning the gap. Germline V gene data show CDR1 as GTSNPN and CDR2 as SVGIG (reference sequence). CDR3 length equals 12 residues. The CDR3 reads CAWKGESNEQYF. The CDR3 DNA follows: TGTGCCTGGAAGGGCGAGAGCAACGAGCAGTACTTC.

The chain couples TRBV11-2 to TRBJ1-2; no clear D. The germline gives CDR1 SGHAT, CDR2 FQNNGV. This CDR3 is 12 amino acids long. The ends were cut back, 1 base at V and 8 bases at J, with 8 bases in the middle. The CDR3 DNA follows: TGTGCCAGCAGCTTAGTCTCTGAGGGCTACACCTTC. The encoded protein is CASSLVSEGYTF.

This clonotype was seen more than once but under ten times. The chain uses TRBV7-2 and TRBJ1-6; perhaps TRBD1 as D (6 bases). Trimming shortened V by 4 bases and J by 10 bases, and 11 bases separated the two germline ends. The CDR3 consists of 13 residues. From germline, CDR1 is SGHTA and CDR2 FQGNSA. The CDR3 DNA is TGTGCCAGCAGCTCACAGGGAGGATCACCCCTCCACTTT. Amino acid sequence: CASSSQGGSPLHF.

This clonotype was detected only a few times. The chain carries TRBV7-3 and TRBJ2-2; D is unclear. Trimming removed 2 bases from V and 5 bases from J, with 9 bases in between. In germline, CDR1 is SGHTA, CDR2 FQGTGA. This CDR3 has 14 residues. As DNA, the CDR3 is TGTGCCAGCAGCTTATTAGACCGGACCGGGGAGCTGTTTTTT. This gives the protein CASSLLDRTGELFF.

This chain connects TRBV7-2 to TRBJ2-5; the D call may be TRBD1 or TRBD2 (5 bases each). Between the trimmed V and J ends, which lost 5 bases and 0 bases, there was a span of 10 bases. The V gene's germline CDR1 is SGHTA and CDR2 FQGNSA. The CDR3 totals 14 residues. The CDR3 bases are TGTGCCAGCAGCAGATGGGACGACCAAGAGACCCAGTACTTC. This sequence encodes CASSRWDDQETQYF.

J is TRBJ1-2 and V is TRBV9, with a tentative D call TRBD1 (6 bases). V was shortened by 3 bases and J by 5 bases, with 14 bases between the two germline ends. The CDR3 has 14 amino acids. Germline V gene data show CDR1 as SGDLS and CDR2 as YYNGEE. This CDR3 reads CASSGETGFYGYTF. The CDR3 DNA reads as TGTGCCAGCAGCGGCGAAACAGGGTTTTATGGCTACACCTTC.

The J gene is TRBJ1-3, the V gene TRBV20-1, with D unclear. The CDR3 consists of 10 residues. The germline CDR1 and CDR2 sequences are DFQATT and SNEGSKA (reference sequence). V lost 4 bases and J 8 bases, leaving 6 bases between the germline ends. CDR3 in amino acids: CSANGDTIYF. As DNA, the CDR3 is TGCAGTGCTAACGGGGACACCATATATTTT.

V usage is TRBV27 and J usage is TRBJ1-2; D is uncertain. The CDR3 is 12 amino acids. Germline lookup yields CDR1 MNHEY and CDR2 SMNVEV (reference sequence). Trimming removed 8 bases from V and 3 bases from J, with 10 bases in between. Here the CDR3 reads CASRGSYYGYTF. The CDR3 coding sequence is TGTGCCAGCCGTGGTTCATACTATGGCTACACCTTC.

The gene calls are TRBV11-3 and TRBJ1-3; D unclear. Germline V CDR1 and CDR2: SGHNT, YENEEA. V shed 2 bases and J shed 1 base, with 18 bases lying between them. The CDR3 has 18 residues. The CDR3 is CASSLNDDGEVSGNTIYF. The CDR3 DNA follows: TGTGCCAGCAGCTTAAACGACGACGGGGAGGTTTCTGGAAACACCATATATTTT.

The chain has TRBV20-1 and TRBJ1-1; D unclear. Germline CDR1 and CDR2: DFQATT and SNEGSKA (reference sequence). The CDR3 is 12 residues long. V was pared by 1 base and J by 1 base, with 4 bases between. CDR3 protein: CSARAGNTEAFF. The CDR3 nucleotides are TGCAGTGCTAGAGCAGGGAACACTGAAGCTTTCTTT.

This chain links TRBV12-3 or TRBV12-4 with TRBJ2-1, with 10 bases identical to TRBD2. The junction had 8 bases not matched to a gene; V was cut back by 8 bases and J by 7 bases. The CDR3 has 14 residues. The CDR3 protein is CASHRSSGSNEQFF. CDR3 DNA: TGTGCCAGCCACCGGTCTAGCGGGAGTAATGAGCAGTTCTTC.

This chain joins TRBV7-2 and TRBJ1-1, with TRBD1 matching over 8 bases. This CDR3 has 12 residues. Looked up from germline, CDR1 is SGHTA and CDR2 is FQGNSA. The junction had 6 bases not matched to a gene; V was cut back by 5 bases and J by 10 bases. The chain's CDR3 is CASSEGGTGAFF. CDR3 nucleotide sequence: TGTGCCAGCAGCGAGGGTGGGACAGGAGCTTTCTTT. The variable domain in full, with the rest retrieved from reference TRBV7-2 and TRBJ1-1, is GAGVSQSPSNKVTEKGKDVELRCDPISGHTALYWYRQSLGQGLEFLIYFQGNSAPDKSGLPSDRFSAERTGGSVSTLTIQRTQQEDSAVYLCASSEGGTGAFFGQGTRLTVV.

The table lists this clonotype with a few counts. This chain connects TRBV24-1 to TRBJ2-1; D is possibly TRBD1 (6 bases). With 2 bases removed from V and 8 bases from J, the gap between germline ends came to 21 bases. Germline V gene sequence: CDR1 KGHDR, CDR2 SFDVKD. The CDR3 consists of 17 residues. The CDR3 protein is CATSDSQGFGLGHEQFF. The CDR3 DNA reads as TGTGCCACCAGTGATTCGCAGGGGTTTGGTTTGGGTCATGAGCAGTTCTTC.